This T cell receptor beta chain was sequenced in a study of blood T cell repertoires in COVID-19. In the authors' workflow: Scientists estimated how many nucleated cells there were by amplifying reference gene primers. Sequencing used immunoSEQ multiplex PCR; TCRdb keeps in-frame clones, though not all of them. That table supplies the V and J calls and clone size; D and trimming were determined from the DNA. Counted here are 56,000 or so clones, 88% occurring once; the ten biggest clones make up approximately 17%. Trimming cost V 7 bases and J 5 bases; bases outside gene matches: 10. This CDR3 spans 14 amino acids. Germline CDR1 is MNHEY and CDR2 is SVGAGI.

V is TRBV6-5 and J is TRBJ2-5; 7 bases align to TRBD2. This TCR was recovered from a woman at least 80 years old with active COVID-19. The specimen was peripheral blood. The CDR3 nucleotides read TGTGCCAGCAAATCCCCCGGGGGAGGGGAGACCCAGTACTTC. Translating gives CASKSPGGGETQYF.